These 22 T cell receptor beta chains share one sample of origin, sequenced in a study of STAT5B mutations in CD4+ large granular lymphocyte leukemia. Libraries were prepared by immunoSEQ multiplex PCR; TCRdb keeps only in-frame clonotypes and omits some of them. The data show about 31,000 clones, roughly 72% seen once. The sample comprised CD4+ T cells from blood buffy coats. The receptors come from a human donor in good health.

The gene calls are TRBV6-6 and TRBJ1-3; D not resolved. CDR3 length equals 16 residues. The germline V gene encodes CDR1 MNHNY and CDR2 SVGAGI (reference sequence). V was clipped by 4 bases and J by 4 bases, with 17 bases between them. The CDR3 DNA reads as TGTGCCAGCAGTTCTCCGAGGAGAGCCGGAGGAAACACCATATATTTT. Translating it yields CASSSPRRAGGNTIYF.

The rearrangement uses TRBV7-3 and TRBJ2-3; weak D call: TRBD2 (6 bases). CDR3 length equals 12 residues. The V gene's germline CDR1 is SGHTA and CDR2 FQGTGA. V dropped 8 bases and J dropped 0 bases, with 6 bases sitting between them. The CDR3 loop reads CASGTSTDTQYF. DNA for the CDR3: TGTGCCAGCGGGACTAGCACAGATACGCAGTATTTT.

CDR3 in DNA: TGTGCCAGCAGTTTATACCCGGTGGGAGGTACGCAGTATTTT. Translated, it gives CASSLYPVGGTQYF. V is TRBV28 and J is TRBJ2-3; TRBD2 is a possible D gene (6 bases). V was clipped by 1 base and J by 8 bases, with 13 bases between them. Germline assignment: CDR1 MDHEN and CDR2 SYDVKM. The CDR3 has 14 amino acids.

The J gene is TRBJ1-3, the V gene TRBV7-6, with 7 bases lining up with TRBD1. The germline gives CDR1 SGHVS, CDR2 FNYEAQ. This CDR3 is built from 16 residues. V lost 5 bases and J lost 1; bases outside the gene matches: 8. The CDR3 loop reads CASSPEGTVSGNTIYF. The CDR3 DNA is TGTGCCAGCAGCCCAGAAGGGACAGTATCTGGAAACACCATATATTTT. The full variable domain, with the rest looked up from reference TRBV7-6 and TRBJ1-3, is GAGVSQSPRYKVTKRGQDVALRCDPISGHVSLYWYRQALGQGPEFLTYFNYEAQQDKSGLPNDRFSAERPEGSISTLTIQRTEQRDSAMYRCASSPEGTVSGNTIYFGEGSWLTVV.

The chain joins TRBV4-1 to TRBJ1-2, with 9 positions matching TRBD1. V shed 4 bases, J shed 4 bases, and the junction held 7 bases outside the gene matches. Germline CDR1 reads MGHRA; CDR2 reads YSYEKL. The CDR3 loop spans 15 amino acids. CDR3 loop: CASSPEAGQGYGYTF. CDR3 nucleotides: TGCGCCAGCAGCCCCGAAGCGGGACAGGGCTATGGCTACACCTTC.

This clone appeared a few times. This chain links TRBV4-3 with TRBJ2-1; D is unclear. The length of the CDR3 is 16 residues. The V gene's germline CDR1 is LGHNA and CDR2 YSLEER. The V end was cut by 4 bases, the J end by 0 bases, with 13 bases between. CDR3 protein: CASSRAWPASYNEQFF. CDR3 coding DNA: TGCGCCAGCAGCCGAGCGTGGCCCGCCTCCTACAATGAGCAGTTCTTC.

The chain recombines TRBV9 with TRBJ2-2, with 9 bases identical to TRBD2. V gave up 3 bases and J gave up 5 bases; unmatched junction bases: 8. The CDR3 has 16 amino acids. From germline, CDR1 is SGDLS and CDR2 YYNGEE. The CDR3 region is CASSAPGLARTGELFF. CDR3 sequence (DNA): TGTGCCAGCAGCGCCCCGGGACTAGCTCGTACCGGGGAGCTGTTTTTT.

This clone was detected only once. The J gene is TRBJ1-3, the V gene TRBV9, with D maybe TRBD1 (5 bases). The CDR3 length is 17 residues. Germline V gene data show CDR1 as SGDLS and CDR2 as YYNGEE. Deletions cut 2 bases from V and 0 bases from J, with 15 bases between. The CDR3 loop is CASSVGQLIHSGNTIYF. The DNA of the CDR3 is TGTGCCAGCAGCGTCGGACAACTAATTCACTCTGGAAACACCATATATTTT.

The chain recombines TRBV9 with TRBJ2-3; 10 bases line up with TRBD2. The CDR3 extends over 18 amino acids. Germline V gene sequence: CDR1 SGDLS, CDR2 YYNGEE. With 4 bases clipped from V and 0 bases from J, the junction kept 11 bases outside the gene matches. In DNA, the CDR3 is TGTGCCAGCAGCCCGCGGACTAGCGGAACGGCTAGCACAGATACGCAGTATTTT. This gives the protein CASSPRTSGTASTDTQYF.

The V call is TRBV5-1, the J call TRBJ2-7; TRBD1 might be the D (5 bases). CDR3 length: 14 amino acids. Trimming cost V 0 bases and J 5 bases, with 12 bases left between them. The germline gives CDR1 SGHRS, CDR2 YFSETQ. This chain's CDR3 is CASSLALKGHEQYF. CDR3 in DNA: TGCGCCAGCAGCTTGGCCCTGAAGGGGCACGAGCAGTACTTC.

V gene TRBV4-2 combines with J gene TRBJ2-3; D remains unclear. V lost 0 bases and J lost 5, with 6 bases in between. Germline assignment: CDR1 LGHNA and CDR2 YNFKEQ. This CDR3 has 13 amino acids. The CDR3 sequence is CASSQETRDTQYF. As DNA, the CDR3 is TGTGCCAGCAGCCAAGAGACCAGAGATACGCAGTATTTT.

V usage is TRBV21-1 and J usage is TRBJ1-5. TRBV21-1 is classified as a pseudogene. This CDR3 spans 16 amino acids. CDR3: CASSKGTTRSNQPQHF. The CDR3 DNA sequence: TGTGCCAGCAGCAAAGGGACCACAAGGAGCAATCAGCCCCAGCATTTT.

The rearrangement joins TRBV2 to TRBJ1-2, with 7 positions matching TRBD1. The CDR3 loop spans 15 amino acids. CDR1 is SNHLY, CDR2 FYNNEI, per germline. V lost 7 bases, J lost 4 bases, and 12 bases stayed unmatched. Here the CDR3 reads CASTQMYRGFYGYTF. In DNA form, the CDR3 reads TGTGCCAGCACCCAAATGTACAGGGGATTCTATGGCTACACCTTC.

This rearrangement joins TRBV29-1 to TRBJ2-5; TRBD1 matches 10 bases. The CDR3 loop spans 14 amino acids. V lost 1 base and J lost 2; bases outside the gene matches: 1. Germline V gene data show CDR1 as SQVTM and CDR2 as ANQGSEA. The CDR3 bases are TGCAGCGTTGAAGGGACAGGGGGTCAAGAGACCCAGTACTTC. Residues: CSVEGTGGQETQYF.

The chain has TRBV9 and TRBJ2-5; D is uncertain. CDR1 is SGDLS and CDR2 is YYNGEE in the germline V gene. V lost 0 bases and J 2 bases, leaving 11 bases between the germline ends. The CDR3 spans 15 residues. As DNA, the CDR3 is TGTGCCAGCAGCGTAGCCCCTAGTGGGCAAGAGACCCAGTACTTC. This gives the protein CASSVAPSGQETQYF.

V usage is TRBV18 and J usage is TRBJ2-4; D might be TRBD2 (5 bases). The CDR3 has 14 amino acids. CDR1 and CDR2 from the germline V gene are KGHSH and LQKENI. V was trimmed by 4 bases and J by 5 bases, leaving 12 bases between them. The CDR3: CASSRLQTQNIQYF. CDR3 nucleotide sequence: TGTGCCAGCTCACGACTACAAACTCAAAACATTCAGTACTTC.

This clone was found a few times. V is TRBV19 and J is TRBJ1-6; tentatively, D is TRBD1 (6 bases). Germline V gene sequence: CDR1 LNHDA, CDR2 SQIVND (reference sequence). The CDR3 loop spans 14 amino acids. Between the trimmed V and J ends, which lost 7 bases and 7 bases, there was a span of 14 bases. In nucleotides, the CDR3 is TGTGCCAGTACTACAGGGTCACCGAATTCACCCCTCCACTTT. Amino acids: CASTTGSPNSPLHF.

The V gene is TRBV27, the J gene TRBJ2-7; 9 bases match TRBD1. The V gene's germline CDR1 is MNHEY and CDR2 SMNVEV (reference sequence). The CDR3 extends over 16 amino acids. V was clipped by 5 bases and J by 4 bases; unmatched bases: 12. CDR3 DNA sequence: TGTGCCAGCAGTCCACAGGGGGCCTTACGAGTATACGAGCAGTACTTC. It specifies CASSPQGALRVYEQYF.

The chain carries TRBV7-2 and TRBJ2-1; 8 bases map to TRBD2. This CDR3 has 15 amino acids. V gave up 2 bases and J gave up 6 bases; unmatched junction bases: 6. The germline V gene has CDR1 SGHTA and CDR2 FQGNSA. In DNA form, the CDR3 reads TGTGCCAGCAGCTTAAGGGCGGGGGGCACCAATGAGCAGTTCTTC. Amino acid sequence: CASSLRAGGTNEQFF.

The chain employs TRBV5-1 and TRBJ2-5, with 7 bases matching TRBD1. CDR3 length: 14 amino acids. The germline V gene encodes CDR1 SGHRS and CDR2 YFSETQ. Losses at the gene ends were 3 bases for V and 2 bases for J; bases not matched to a gene: 4. The CDR3 DNA sequence: TGCGCCAGCAGCTCTGACAGGGATCAAGAGACCCAGTACTTC. This codes for CASSSDRDQETQYF.

This clone showed up just a few times. This chain uses TRBV6-4 with TRBJ2-2; D uncertain. Trimming took off 3 bases at V and 4 bases at J, with 12 bases between the two ends. In germline, CDR1 is MRHNA, CDR2 SNTAGT. This CDR3 has 15 residues. The CDR3 here is CASSERVRGTGELFF. The DNA of the CDR3 is TGTGCCAGCAGTGAACGAGTCCGCGGCACCGGGGAGCTGTTTTTT.

The rearrangement uses TRBV7-8 and TRBJ2-2; D call uncertain. Germline V CDR1 and CDR2: SGHVS, FQNEAQ. The CDR3 is 14 residues long. The V end was cut by 2 bases, the J end by 0 bases, with 4 bases between. The CDR3 region is CASSLTTNTGELFF. In nucleotides, the CDR3 is TGTGCCAGCAGCTTAACCACGAACACCGGGGAGCTGTTTTTT.